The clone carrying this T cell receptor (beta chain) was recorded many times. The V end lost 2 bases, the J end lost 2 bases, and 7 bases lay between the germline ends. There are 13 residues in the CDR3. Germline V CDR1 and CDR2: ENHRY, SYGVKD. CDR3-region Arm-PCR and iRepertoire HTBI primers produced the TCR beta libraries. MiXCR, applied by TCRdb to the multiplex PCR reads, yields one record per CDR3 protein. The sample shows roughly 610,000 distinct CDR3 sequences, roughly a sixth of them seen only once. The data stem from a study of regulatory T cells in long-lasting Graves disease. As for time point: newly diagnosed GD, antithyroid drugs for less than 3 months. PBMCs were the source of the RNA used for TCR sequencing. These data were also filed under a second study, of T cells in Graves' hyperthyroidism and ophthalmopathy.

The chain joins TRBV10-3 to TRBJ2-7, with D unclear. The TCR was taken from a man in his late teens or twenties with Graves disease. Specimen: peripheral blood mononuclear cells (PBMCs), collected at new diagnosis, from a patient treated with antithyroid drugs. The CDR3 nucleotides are TGTGCCATCAGTGAGGAGCCAGCCTACGAGCAGTACTTC. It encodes CAISEEPAYEQYF.